Below, 7 T cell receptor beta chains from the same sample are listed, as sequenced in a study of Ad26.COV2.S vaccination and SARS-CoV-2 variants. Libraries were prepared by immunoSEQ multiplex PCR; TCRdb keeps only in-frame clonotypes and omits some of them. The profile shows around 340,000 clones, approximately 90% of them singletons. Specified treatment: approximately 18 received Ad26.COV2.S at low or high dose, single or two shots; 5 received placebo; per-sample allocation not given. The samples were gathered on day 63 after the first injection of vaccine or placebo. Sequenced material: peripheral blood, taken in a trial of Ad26.COV2.S vaccine versus placebo. All receptors derive from a person between 18 and 59 years old who received the Ad26.COV2.S COVID-19 vaccine or a placebo.

This clone was seen a handful of times. The rearrangement joins TRBV5-6 to TRBJ1-1, with unresolved D. The CDR3 spans 16 residues. Deletions cut 2 bases from V and 4 bases from J, with 18 bases between. Germline V CDR1 and CDR2: SGHDT, YYEEEE. This chain's CDR3 is CASSFRRSRLTTEAFF. The CDR3 nucleotides are TGTGCCAGCAGCTTCCGTAGGTCCCGGTTGACCACTGAAGCTTTCTTT.

The chain carries TRBV15 and TRBJ1-4; TRBD1 aligns across 7 bases. Trimming at V came to 8 bases and at J to 7 bases, leaving 13 bases not matched to a gene. Germline CDR1 is LNHNV and CDR2 is YYDKDF (reference sequence). The CDR3 spans 15 residues. This CDR3 is CATGPGGEVSEKLFF. CDR3 coding DNA: TGTGCCACCGGTCCAGGGGGGGAAGTCAGTGAAAAACTGTTTTTT.

V and J are TRBV30 and TRBJ2-3; the D gene is possibly TRBD2 (6 bases). This CDR3 is built from 14 residues. Germline CDR1 GTSNPN, CDR2 SVGIG (reference sequence). The V gene lost 3 bases and the J gene lost 2 bases, with 12 bases spanning the gap. CDR3 DNA: TGTGCCTGGAGCGTAGCGGAACCCACAGATACGCAGTATTTT. It codes for CAWSVAEPTDTQYF.

V and J are TRBV14 and TRBJ2-2, with 7 positions matching TRBD1. This CDR3 region has 14 residues. Germline V gives CDR1 SGHDN, CDR2 FVKESK. Losses at the gene ends were 2 bases for V and 4 bases for J; bases not matched to a gene: 1. The CDR3: CASSQRDSTGELFF. The CDR3 DNA reads as TGTGCCAGCAGCCAAAGGGACAGCACCGGGGAGCTGTTTTTT. Supplemented by reference TRBV14 and TRBJ2-2, the full variable domain reads EAGVTQFPSHSVIEKGQTVTLRCDPISGHDNLYWYRRVMGKEIKFLLHFVKESKQDESGMPNNRFLAERTGGTYSTLKVQPAELEDSGVYFCASSQRDSTGELFFGEGSRLTVL.

V and J are TRBV2 and TRBJ1-1, with a tentative D call TRBD1 (5 bases). In germline, CDR1 is SNHLY, CDR2 FYNNEI. This CDR3 is built from 14 residues. The V end lost 3 bases, the J end lost 3 bases, and 11 bases lay between the germline ends. The CDR3 here is CASSDKGVDTEAFF. Written as DNA, the CDR3 is TGTGCCAGCAGTGATAAAGGGGTGGACACTGAAGCTTTCTTT.

Concerning this clone itself: Other DNA sequences within the sample encode an identical CDR3. The chain employs TRBV18 and TRBJ2-2; D not resolved. Trimming stripped 1 base from V and 1 base from J, with 1 base between. CDR1 is KGHSH, CDR2 LQKENI, per germline. The CDR3 has 13 amino acids. The chain's CDR3 is CASSPQNTGELFF. The CDR3 DNA follows: TGTGCCAGCTCACCACAGAACACCGGGGAGCTGTTTTTT.

The gene calls are TRBV7-9 and TRBJ1-3; possible D gene TRBD1, 5 bases. In germline, CDR1 is SEHNR, CDR2 FQNEAQ (reference sequence). Trimming pared 8 bases from V and 1 base from J, leaving 12 bases between. This CDR3 has 14 amino acids. The CDR3 bases are TGTGCCAGCCGCCAAGGGGCATCTGGAAACACCATATATTTT. Translated: CASRQGASGNTIYF. Drawing the rest from reference TRBV7-9 and TRBJ1-3, the complete variable domain is DTGVSQNPRHKITKRGQNVTFRCDPISEHNRLYWYRQTLGQGPEFLTYFQNEAQLEKSRLLSDRFSAERPKGSFSTLEIQRTEQGDSAMYLCASRQGASGNTIYFGEGSWLTVV.